Described below is a single TCR beta chain sequence and its context. Its antigen is as yet unknown. This sample was taken from a study of CD8 T cells in ankylosing spondylitis. Overall study findings and caveats: A TCR beta motif made of fewer than ten highly homologous variants seemed typical of ankylosing spondylitis blood.

The CDR3 runs 15 residues. The germline gives CDR1 LGHDT, CDR2 YNNKEL (reference sequence). V was pared by 0 bases and J by 5 bases, with 11 bases between. TCRdb reprocessed the 5' RACE reads via MiXCR and lists one record per CDR3 protein. The repertoire has fewer than 500,000 distinct CDR3 sequences, approximately 26% of them found once; the top ten carry over 0.8%. This chain joins TRBV3-1 and TRBJ2-1; D call uncertain. Sequencing input: blood, either unsorted or a sorted T cell fraction (not recorded which). The clonotype comes from a male donor with ankylosing spondylitis. The CDR3 nucleotides read TGTGCCAGCAGCCAAGATACCGGTATGCACAATGAGCAGTTCTTC. Translation gives CASSQDTGMHNEQFF.